This TCR beta chain stems from a study of CD8 T cells in Susac syndrome (dated by TCRdb to about 2019). About the study as a whole: Repertoire sequencing was used to test whether CD8+ T cell activation and differentiation in Susac syndrome was antigen driven. The paper's findings and limits, for the study overall: The number of individuals in the TCR sequencing and HLA analysis was acknowledged as relatively small.

Peripheral blood CD8+ and CD4+ T cells from healthy donors, Susac syndrome patients and multiple sclerosis patients were profiled by high-throughput TCR beta sequencing. Healthy donors were age- and sex-matched controls. Bulk CD8+ and CD4+ T cells were purified by magnetic negative isolation, while CD8+ TEMRA cells were enriched using FACS. Blood was collected in EDTA tubes and processed within 24 hours, with PBMCs isolated through density gradient centrifugation. PBMCs intended for TCR sequencing were cryopreserved in liquid nitrogen and thawed later in a water bath at 37 degrees C. The sorted or isolated CD4+, CD8+ and CD8+ TEMRA cells had a purity of 90% or higher. From the germline V gene (reference sequence), CDR1 is SEHNR and CDR2 is FQNEAQ. From the cysteine up to the phenylalanine, the CDR3 has a length of 18 residues. CDR3 DNA is the only sequence kept; it has 54 bases, read in frame from the first base. V was cut back by 2 bases and J by 0 bases, leaving a gap of 14 bases between them.

The sample holds one count of this clonotype. It lacks a known antigen. No base quality values were provided; no much bigger clone lies one nucleotide off. One read represents weak support. RNA was extracted using the RNeasy kit, and roughly 0.5 to 1 microgram was reverse transcribed with random hexamers. TCR beta CDR3 regions were amplified with the immunoSEQ multiplex PCR assay covering 54 Vbeta and 13 Jbeta segments. PCR amplification bias was corrected using a synthetic template baseline for primer optimization and computational correction. Regarding the original processing steps: Reads were assigned to V, D and J genes according to IMGT and analyzed in immunoSEQ Analyzer, with only productive sequences retained. Clonality was computed as one minus Shannon entropy normalized by log2 of the number of productive unique sequences. For each patient and control, public and private clones were evaluated within the 100 most prevalent clones. Clones were defined as Susac-specific when absent from the healthy and MS cohorts, from about 1,100 published viral clones and from other ImmuneACCESS disease sequences. The public sequencing data were trimmed at Q25 with fastp and processed into clonotypes with MiXCR by TCRdb, which kept only in-frame beta chains. Rows matching on CDR3 protein sequence are summarized as one entry with the most common DNA and genes. The V and J calls were not made by the authors but by TCRdb's processing. The sample table records over 95,000 distinct CDR3 sequences; 92% of these occur just once. About 0.15% of the sample is held by the ten biggest clonotypes.

What was sequenced was CD4+ T cells from PBMCs. The sequence was obtained from a human donor in good health. The rearranged segments are TRBV7-9 and TRBJ1-6; TRBD1 is possibly the D segment (6 matching bases). The CDR3 corresponds to CASSLRAGQSSYNSPLHF. The nucleotide sequence is given as TGTGCCAGCAGCTTAAGGGCTGGACAGAGCTCCTATAATTCACCCCTCCACTTT.